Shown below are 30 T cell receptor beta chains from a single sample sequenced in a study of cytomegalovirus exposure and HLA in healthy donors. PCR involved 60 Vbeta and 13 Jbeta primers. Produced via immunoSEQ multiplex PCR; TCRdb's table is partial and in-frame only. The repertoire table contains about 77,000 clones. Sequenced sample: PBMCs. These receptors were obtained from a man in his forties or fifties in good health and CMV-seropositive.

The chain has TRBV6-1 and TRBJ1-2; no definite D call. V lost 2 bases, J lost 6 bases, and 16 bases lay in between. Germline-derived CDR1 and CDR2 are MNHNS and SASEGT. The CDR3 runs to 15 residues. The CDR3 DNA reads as TGTGCCAGCAGTGAAAGACGGGATCCAGTCGATGGCTACACCTTC. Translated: CASSERRDPVDGYTF.

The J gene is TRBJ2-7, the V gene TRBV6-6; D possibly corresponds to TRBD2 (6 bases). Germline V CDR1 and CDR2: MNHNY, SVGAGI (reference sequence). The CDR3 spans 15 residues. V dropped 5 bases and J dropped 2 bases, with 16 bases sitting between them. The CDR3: CASSPGERVAYEQYF. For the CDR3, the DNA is TGTGCCAGCAGTCCTGGGGAGCGGGTGGCCTACGAGCAGTACTTC.

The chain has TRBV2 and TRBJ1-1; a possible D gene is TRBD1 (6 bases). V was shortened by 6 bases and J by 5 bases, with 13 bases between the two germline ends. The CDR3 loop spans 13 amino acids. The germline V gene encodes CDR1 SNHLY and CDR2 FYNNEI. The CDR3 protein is CASSRERGTEAFF. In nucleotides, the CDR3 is TGTGCCAGCAGCCGGGAAAGGGGGACTGAAGCTTTCTTT.

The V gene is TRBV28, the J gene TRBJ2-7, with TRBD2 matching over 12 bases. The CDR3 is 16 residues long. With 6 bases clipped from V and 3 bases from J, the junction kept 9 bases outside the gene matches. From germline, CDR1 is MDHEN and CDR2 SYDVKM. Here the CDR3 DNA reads TGTGCCAGCAGCATTACTAGCGGGAGGTCCTACTACGAGCAGTACTTC. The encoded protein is CASSITSGRSYYEQYF.

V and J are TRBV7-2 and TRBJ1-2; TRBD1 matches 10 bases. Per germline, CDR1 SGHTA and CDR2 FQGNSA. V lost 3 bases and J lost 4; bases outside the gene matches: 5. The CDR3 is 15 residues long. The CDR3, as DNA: TGTGCCAGCAGCTTTTCCGGGACAGGGGTCTATGGCTACACCTTC. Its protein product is CASSFSGTGVYGYTF.

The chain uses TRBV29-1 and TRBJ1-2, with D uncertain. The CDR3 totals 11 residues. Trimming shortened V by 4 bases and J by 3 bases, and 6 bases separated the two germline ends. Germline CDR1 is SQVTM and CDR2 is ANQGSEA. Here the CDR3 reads CSVGEDYGYTF. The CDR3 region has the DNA TGCAGCGTTGGCGAAGACTATGGCTACACCTTC.

This CDR3 reads CASTPTGGQDQPQHF. The CDR3 DNA reads TGTGCCAGCACCCCCACAGGGGGCCAAGATCAGCCCCAGCATTTT. The genes are TRBV6-1 and TRBJ1-5; TRBD1 matches 9 bases. Germline loops: CDR1 MNHNS, CDR2 SASEGT. The CDR3 is 15 residues long. V was clipped by 7 bases and J by 5 bases; unmatched bases: 9.

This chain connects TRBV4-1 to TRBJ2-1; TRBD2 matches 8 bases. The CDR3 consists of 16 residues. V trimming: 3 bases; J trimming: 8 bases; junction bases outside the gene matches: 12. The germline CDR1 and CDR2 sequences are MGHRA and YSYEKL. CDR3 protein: CASSQSGGRTRDEQFF. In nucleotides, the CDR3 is TGCGCCAGCAGCCAGAGCGGGGGCCGGACCAGGGATGAGCAGTTCTTC.

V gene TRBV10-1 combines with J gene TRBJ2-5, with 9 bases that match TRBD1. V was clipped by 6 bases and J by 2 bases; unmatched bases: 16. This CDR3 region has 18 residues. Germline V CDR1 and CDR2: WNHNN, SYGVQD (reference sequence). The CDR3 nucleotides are TGCGCCAGCAGAGGCCGGGACAGGGAACCGCGCCCTCAAGAGACCCAGTACTTC. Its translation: CASRGRDREPRPQETQYF.

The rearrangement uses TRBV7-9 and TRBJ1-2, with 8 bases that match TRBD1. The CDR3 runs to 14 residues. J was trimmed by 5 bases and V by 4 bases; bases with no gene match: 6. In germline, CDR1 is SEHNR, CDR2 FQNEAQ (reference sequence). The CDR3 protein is CASSSSGGTYGYTF. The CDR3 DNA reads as TGTGCCAGCAGCTCATCAGGGGGCACATATGGCTACACCTTC.

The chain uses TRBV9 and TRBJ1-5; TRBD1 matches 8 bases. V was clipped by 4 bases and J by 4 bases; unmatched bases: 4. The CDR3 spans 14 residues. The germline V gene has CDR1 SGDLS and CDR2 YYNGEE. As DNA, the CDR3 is TGTGCCAGCAGCAAAACAGGGGGGAATCAGCCCCAGCATTTT. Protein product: CASSKTGGNQPQHF.

The CDR3 sequence is CASSLDYGYTF. The CDR3 DNA follows: TGTGCCAGCAGCCTCGACTATGGCTACACCTTC. V usage is TRBV7-9 and J usage is TRBJ1-2; D ambiguous. Germline CDR1 is SEHNR and CDR2 is FQNEAQ (reference sequence). The CDR3 is 11 residues long. Trimming removed 5 bases at V and 3 bases at J, with 4 bases between.

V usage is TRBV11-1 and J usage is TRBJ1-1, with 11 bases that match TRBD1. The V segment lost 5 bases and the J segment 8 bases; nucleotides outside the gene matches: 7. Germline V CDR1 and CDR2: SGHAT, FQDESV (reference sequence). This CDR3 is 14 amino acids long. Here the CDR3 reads CASSPGTGGREAFF. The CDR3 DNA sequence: TGTGCCAGCAGCCCCGGGACAGGGGGACGGGAAGCTTTCTTT.

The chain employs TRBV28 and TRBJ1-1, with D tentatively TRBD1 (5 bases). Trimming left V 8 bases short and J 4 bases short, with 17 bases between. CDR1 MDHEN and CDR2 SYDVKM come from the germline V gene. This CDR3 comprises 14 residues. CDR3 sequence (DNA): TGTGCCAGCGCCTGGGGAGGGAGGGGCACTGAAGCTTTCTTT. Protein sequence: CASAWGGRGTEAFF.

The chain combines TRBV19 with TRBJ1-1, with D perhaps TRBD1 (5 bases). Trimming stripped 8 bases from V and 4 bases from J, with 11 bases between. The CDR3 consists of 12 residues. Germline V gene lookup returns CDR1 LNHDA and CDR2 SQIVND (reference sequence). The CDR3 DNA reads TGTGCCAGTCTGGATGGGGCCACTGAAGCTTTCTTT. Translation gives CASLDGATEAFF.

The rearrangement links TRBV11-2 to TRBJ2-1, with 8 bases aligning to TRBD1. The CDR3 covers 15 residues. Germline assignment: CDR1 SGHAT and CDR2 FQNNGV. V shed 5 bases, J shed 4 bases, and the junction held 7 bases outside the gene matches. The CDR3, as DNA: TGTGCCAGCAGCCTCTCCGGGACAGGATACAATGAGCAGTTCTTC. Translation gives CASSLSGTGYNEQFF.

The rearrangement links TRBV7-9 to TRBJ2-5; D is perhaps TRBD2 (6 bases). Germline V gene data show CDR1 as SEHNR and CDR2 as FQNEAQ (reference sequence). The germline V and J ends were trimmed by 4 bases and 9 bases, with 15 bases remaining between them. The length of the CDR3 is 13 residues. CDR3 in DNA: TGTGCCAGCAGCTCATCAGGAGGGGCCGCCCAGTACTTC. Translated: CASSSSGGAAQYF.

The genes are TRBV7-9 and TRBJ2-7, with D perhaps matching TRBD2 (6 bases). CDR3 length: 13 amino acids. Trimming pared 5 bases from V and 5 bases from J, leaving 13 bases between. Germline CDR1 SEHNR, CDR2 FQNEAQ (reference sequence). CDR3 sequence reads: CASSPRGGDEQYF. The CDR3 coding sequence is TGTGCCAGCAGCCCCCGAGGAGGGGACGAGCAGTACTTC.

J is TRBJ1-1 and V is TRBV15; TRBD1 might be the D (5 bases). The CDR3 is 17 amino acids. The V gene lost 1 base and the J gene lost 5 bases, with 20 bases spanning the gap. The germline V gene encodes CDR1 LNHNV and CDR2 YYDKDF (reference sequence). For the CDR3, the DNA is TGTGCCACCAGCAGAGGTACAGGTATTAATGTCCCTACTGAAGCTTTCTTT. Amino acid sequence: CATSRGTGINVPTEAFF.

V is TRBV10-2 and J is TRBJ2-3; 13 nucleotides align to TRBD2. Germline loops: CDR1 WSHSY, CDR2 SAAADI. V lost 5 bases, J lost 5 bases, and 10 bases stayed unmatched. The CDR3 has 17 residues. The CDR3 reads CASSPGTSGARGDTQYF. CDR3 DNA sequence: TGCGCCAGCAGTCCCGGGACTAGCGGGGCCCGGGGAGATACGCAGTATTTT.

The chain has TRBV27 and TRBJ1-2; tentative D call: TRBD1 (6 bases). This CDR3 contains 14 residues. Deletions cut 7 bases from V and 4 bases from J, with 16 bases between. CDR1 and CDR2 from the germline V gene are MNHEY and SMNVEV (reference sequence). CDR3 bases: TGTGCCAGCACCTCGACAGGAGGAATCTATGGCTACACCTTC. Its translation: CASTSTGGIYGYTF.

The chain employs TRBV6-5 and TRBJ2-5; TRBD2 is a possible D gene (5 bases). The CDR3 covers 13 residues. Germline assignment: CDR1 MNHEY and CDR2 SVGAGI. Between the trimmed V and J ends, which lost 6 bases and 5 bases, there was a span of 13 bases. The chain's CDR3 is CASSGIQAETQYF. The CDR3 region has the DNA TGTGCCAGCAGCGGGATCCAAGCTGAGACCCAGTACTTC.

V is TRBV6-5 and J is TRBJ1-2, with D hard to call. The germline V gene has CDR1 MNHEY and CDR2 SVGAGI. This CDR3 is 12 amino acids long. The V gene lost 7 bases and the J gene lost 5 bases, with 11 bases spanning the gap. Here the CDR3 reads CASKIGSYGYTF. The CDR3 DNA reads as TGTGCCAGCAAAATCGGTAGTTATGGCTACACCTTC.

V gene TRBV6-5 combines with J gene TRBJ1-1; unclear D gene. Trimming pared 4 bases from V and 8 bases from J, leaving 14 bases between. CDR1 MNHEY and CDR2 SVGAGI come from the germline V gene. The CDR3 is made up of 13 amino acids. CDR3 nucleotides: TGTGCCAGCAGTTTAAACCGGGTAGGCGAAGCTTTCTTT. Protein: CASSLNRVGEAFF.

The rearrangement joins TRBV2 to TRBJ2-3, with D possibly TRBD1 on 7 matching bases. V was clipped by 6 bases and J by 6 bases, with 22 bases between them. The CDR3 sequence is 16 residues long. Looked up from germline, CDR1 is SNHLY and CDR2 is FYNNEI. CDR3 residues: CASRGGPTGNVDTQYF. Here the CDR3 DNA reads TGTGCCAGCAGGGGAGGACCGACAGGGAATGTGGATACGCAGTATTTT. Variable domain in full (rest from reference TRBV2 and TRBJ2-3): EPEVTQTPSHQVTQMGQEVILRCVPISNHLYFYWYRQILGQKVEFLVSFYNNEISEKSEIFDDQFSVERPDGSNFTLKIRSTKLEDSAMYFCASRGGPTGNVDTQYFGPGTRLTVL.

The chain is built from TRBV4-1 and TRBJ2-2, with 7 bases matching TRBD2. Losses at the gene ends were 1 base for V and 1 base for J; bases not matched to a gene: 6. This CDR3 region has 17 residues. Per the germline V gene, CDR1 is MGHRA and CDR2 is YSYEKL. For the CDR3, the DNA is TGCGCCAGCAGCCAAGCGCGTCTAGCGGAGAACACCGGGGAGCTGTTTTTT. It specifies CASSQARLAENTGELFF.

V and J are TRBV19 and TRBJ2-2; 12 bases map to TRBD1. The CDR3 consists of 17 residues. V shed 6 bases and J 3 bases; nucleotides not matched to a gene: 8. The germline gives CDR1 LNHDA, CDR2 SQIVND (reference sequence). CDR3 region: CASSAGTGGADTGELFF. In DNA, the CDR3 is TGTGCCAGTAGCGCCGGGACAGGGGGCGCGGACACCGGGGAGCTGTTTTTT.

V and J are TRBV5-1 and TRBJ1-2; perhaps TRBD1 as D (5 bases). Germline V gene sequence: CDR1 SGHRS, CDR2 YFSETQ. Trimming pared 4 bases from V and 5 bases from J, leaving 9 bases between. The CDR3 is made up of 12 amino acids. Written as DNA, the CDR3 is TGCGCCAGCAGCCACGACAGTTATGGCTACACCTTC. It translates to CASSHDSYGYTF.

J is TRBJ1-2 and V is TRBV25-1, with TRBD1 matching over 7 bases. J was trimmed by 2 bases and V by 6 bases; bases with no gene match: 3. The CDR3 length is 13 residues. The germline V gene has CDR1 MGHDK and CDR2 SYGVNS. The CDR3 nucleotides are TGTGCCAGCAGATCACAGGGGAACTATGGCTACACCTTC. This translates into CASRSQGNYGYTF.

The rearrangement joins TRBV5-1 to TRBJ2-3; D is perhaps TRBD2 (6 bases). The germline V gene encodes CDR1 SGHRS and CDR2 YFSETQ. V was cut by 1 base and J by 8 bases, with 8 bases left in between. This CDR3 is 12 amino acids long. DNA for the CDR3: TGCGCCAGCAGCTTGTTCGGGGGTACGCAGTATTTT. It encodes CASSLFGGTQYF.